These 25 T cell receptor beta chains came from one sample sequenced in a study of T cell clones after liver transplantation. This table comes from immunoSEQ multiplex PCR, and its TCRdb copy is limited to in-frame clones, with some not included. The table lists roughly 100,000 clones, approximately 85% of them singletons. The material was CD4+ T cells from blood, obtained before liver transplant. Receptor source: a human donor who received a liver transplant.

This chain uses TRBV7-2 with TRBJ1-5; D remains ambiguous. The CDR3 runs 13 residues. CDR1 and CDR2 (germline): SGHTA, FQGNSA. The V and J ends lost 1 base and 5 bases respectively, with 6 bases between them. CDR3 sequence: CASSLVLDQPQHF. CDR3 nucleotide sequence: TGTGCCAGCAGCTTAGTCCTAGATCAGCCCCAGCATTTT. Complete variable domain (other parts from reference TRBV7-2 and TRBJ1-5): GAGVSQSPSNKVTEKGKDVELRCDPISGHTALYWYRQSLGQGLEFLIYFQGNSAPDKSGLPSDRFSAERTGGSVSTLTIQRTQQEDSAVYLCASSLVLDQPQHFGDGTRLSIL.

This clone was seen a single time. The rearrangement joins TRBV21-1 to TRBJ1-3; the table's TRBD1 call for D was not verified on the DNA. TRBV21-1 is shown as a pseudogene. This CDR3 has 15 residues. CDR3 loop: CASSHEGHRHSTIYF. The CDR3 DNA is TGTGCCAGCAGCCACGAGGGACACCGCCATAGCACCATATATTTT.

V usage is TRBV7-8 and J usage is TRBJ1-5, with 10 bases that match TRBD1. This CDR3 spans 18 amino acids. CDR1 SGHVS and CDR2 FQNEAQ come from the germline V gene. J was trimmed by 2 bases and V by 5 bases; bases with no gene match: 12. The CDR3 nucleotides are TGTGCCAGCAGCAACCCGGGACAGGGGATCATTCGCAATCAGCCCCAGCATTTT. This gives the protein CASSNPGQGIIRNQPQHF.

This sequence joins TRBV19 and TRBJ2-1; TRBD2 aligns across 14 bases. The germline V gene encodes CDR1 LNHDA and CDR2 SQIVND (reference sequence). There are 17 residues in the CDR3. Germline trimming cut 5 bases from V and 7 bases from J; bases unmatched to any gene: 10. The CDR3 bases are TGTGCCAGTAGTCCCCAGTTCCGGACTAGCGGGAGGAATGAGCAGTTCTTC. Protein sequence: CASSPQFRTSGRNEQFF.

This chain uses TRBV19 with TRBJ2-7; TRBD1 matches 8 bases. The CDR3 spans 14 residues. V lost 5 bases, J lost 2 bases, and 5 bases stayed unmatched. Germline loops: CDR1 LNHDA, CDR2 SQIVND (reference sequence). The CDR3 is CASSDRGVTYEQYF. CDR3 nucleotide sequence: TGTGCCAGTAGTGACAGGGGTGTCACCTACGAGCAGTACTTC. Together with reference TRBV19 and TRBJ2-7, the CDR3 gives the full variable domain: DGGITQSPKYLFRKEGQNVTLSCEQNLNHDAMYWYRQDPGQGLRLIYYSQIVNDFQKGDIAEGYSVSREKKESFPLTVTSAQKNPTAFYLCASSDRGVTYEQYFGPGTRLTVT.

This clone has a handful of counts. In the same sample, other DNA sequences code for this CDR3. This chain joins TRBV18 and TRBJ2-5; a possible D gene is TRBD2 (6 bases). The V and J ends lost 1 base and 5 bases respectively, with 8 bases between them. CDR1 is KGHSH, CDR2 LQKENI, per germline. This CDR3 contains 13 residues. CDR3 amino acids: CASSPRRGETQYF. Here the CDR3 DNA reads TGTGCCAGCTCACCACGGAGGGGTGAGACCCAGTACTTC.

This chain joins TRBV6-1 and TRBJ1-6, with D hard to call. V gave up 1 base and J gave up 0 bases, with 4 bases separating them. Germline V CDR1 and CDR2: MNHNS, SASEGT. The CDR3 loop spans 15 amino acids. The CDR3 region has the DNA TGTGCCAGCAGTGAAGGCAGCTCCTATAATTCACCCCTCCACTTT. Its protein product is CASSEGSSYNSPLHF.

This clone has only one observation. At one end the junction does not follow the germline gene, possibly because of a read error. CDR3 DNA sequence: TGTGCCAGCTCCCCACAGGGGGCTGGGTACGAGCAGTACTTC. The encoded protein is CASSPQGAGYEQYF. The chain carries TRBV18 and TRBJ2-7; TRBD1 aligns across 9 bases. The CDR3 is made up of 14 amino acids. Germline values: CDR1 KGHSH, CDR2 LQKENI.

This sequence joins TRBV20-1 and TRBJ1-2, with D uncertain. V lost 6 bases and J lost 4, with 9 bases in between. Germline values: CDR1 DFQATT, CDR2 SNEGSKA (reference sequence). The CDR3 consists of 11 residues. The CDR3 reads CSAGWLYGYTF. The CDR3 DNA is TGCAGTGCCGGATGGCTCTATGGCTACACCTTC.

The CDR3: CASSQQGAGTEAFF. In DNA form, the CDR3 reads TGTGCCAGTAGTCAACAGGGGGCTGGCACTGAAGCTTTCTTT. The chain recombines TRBV19 with TRBJ1-1; 9 bases line up with TRBD1. The CDR3 runs 14 residues. The V gene's germline CDR1 is LNHDA and CDR2 SQIVND (reference sequence). Unmatched junction bases numbered 5, after V lost 5 bases and J lost 4 bases.

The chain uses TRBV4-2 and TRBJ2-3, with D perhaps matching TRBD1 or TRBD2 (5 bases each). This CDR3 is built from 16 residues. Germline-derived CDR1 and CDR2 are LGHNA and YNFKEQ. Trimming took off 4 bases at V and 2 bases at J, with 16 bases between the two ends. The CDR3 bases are TGTGCCAGCAGCCGGGGACGGAGTGAATCCACAGATACGCAGTATTTT. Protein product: CASSRGRSESTDTQYF.

The CDR3 reads CASSLANPAGGPMDTGELFF. CDR3 bases: TGTGCCAGCAGCTTAGCGAACCCAGCGGGGGGGCCTATGGACACCGGGGAGCTGTTTTTT. V gene TRBV7-8 combines with J gene TRBJ2-2; TRBD2 aligns across 10 bases. CDR3 size: 20 residues. With V trimmed by 0 bases and J by 3 bases, 13 bases remained unmatched. Germline V gene data show CDR1 as SGHVS and CDR2 as FQNEAQ.

CDR3 in DNA: TGCGCCAGCAGCCATGATGCAGGACGTTCCACCGGGGAGCTGTTTTTT. Amino acid sequence: CASSHDAGRSTGELFF. The chain is built from TRBV5-1 and TRBJ2-2; D not certain. V shed 4 bases and J shed 4 bases, with 17 bases lying between them. CDR1 is SGHRS and CDR2 is YFSETQ in the germline V gene. CDR3 size: 16 residues.

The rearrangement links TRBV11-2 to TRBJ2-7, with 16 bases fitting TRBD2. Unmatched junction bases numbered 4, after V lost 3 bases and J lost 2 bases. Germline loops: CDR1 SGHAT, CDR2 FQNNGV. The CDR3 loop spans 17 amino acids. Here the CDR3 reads CASSFGTSGGAPYEQYF. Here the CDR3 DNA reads TGTGCCAGCAGCTTCGGGACTAGCGGGGGGGCTCCCTACGAGCAGTACTTC.

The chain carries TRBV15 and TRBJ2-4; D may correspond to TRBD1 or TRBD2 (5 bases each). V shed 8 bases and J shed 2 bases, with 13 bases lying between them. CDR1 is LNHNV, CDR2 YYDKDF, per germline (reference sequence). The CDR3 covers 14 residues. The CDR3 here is CATGGAGSKNIQYF. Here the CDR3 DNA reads TGTGCCACCGGGGGTGCAGGGTCCAAAAACATTCAGTACTTC.

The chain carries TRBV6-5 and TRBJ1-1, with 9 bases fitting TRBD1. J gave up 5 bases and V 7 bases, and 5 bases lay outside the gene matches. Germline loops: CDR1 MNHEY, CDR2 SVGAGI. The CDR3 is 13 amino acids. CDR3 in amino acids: CASKVDRGTEAFF. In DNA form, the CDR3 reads TGTGCCAGCAAGGTGGACAGGGGAACTGAAGCTTTCTTT.

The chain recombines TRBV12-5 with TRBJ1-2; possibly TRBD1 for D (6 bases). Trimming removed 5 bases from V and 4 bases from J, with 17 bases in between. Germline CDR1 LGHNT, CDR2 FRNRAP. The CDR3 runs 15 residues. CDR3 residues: CASGPSGAPGYGYTF. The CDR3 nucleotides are TGTGCTAGTGGTCCCTCAGGGGCTCCCGGCTATGGCTACACCTTC.

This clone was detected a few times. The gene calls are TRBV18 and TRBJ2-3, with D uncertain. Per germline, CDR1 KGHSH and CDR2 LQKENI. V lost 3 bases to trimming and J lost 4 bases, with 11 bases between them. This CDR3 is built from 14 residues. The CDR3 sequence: CASSPQTPPDTQYF. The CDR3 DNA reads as TGTGCCAGCTCACCGCAGACCCCCCCAGATACGCAGTATTTT.

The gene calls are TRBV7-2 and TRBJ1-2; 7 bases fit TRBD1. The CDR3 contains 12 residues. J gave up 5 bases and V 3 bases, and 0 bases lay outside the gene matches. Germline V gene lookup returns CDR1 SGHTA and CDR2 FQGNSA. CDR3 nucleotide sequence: TGTGCCAGCAGCTTGACAGGGTATGGCTACACCTTC. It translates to CASSLTGYGYTF.

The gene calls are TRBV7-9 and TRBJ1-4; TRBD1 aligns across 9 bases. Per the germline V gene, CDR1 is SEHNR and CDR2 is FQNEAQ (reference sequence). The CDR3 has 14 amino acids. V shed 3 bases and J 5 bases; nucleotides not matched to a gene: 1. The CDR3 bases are TGTGCCAGCAGCTTGGACAGGGGAAATGAAAAACTGTTTTTT. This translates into CASSLDRGNEKLFF.

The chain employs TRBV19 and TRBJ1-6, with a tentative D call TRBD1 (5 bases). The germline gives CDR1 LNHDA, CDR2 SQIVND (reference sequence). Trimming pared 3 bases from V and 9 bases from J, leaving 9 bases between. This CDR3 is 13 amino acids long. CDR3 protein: CASSIGGSSPLHF. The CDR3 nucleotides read TGTGCCAGTAGTATTGGGGGGAGTTCACCCCTCCACTTT.

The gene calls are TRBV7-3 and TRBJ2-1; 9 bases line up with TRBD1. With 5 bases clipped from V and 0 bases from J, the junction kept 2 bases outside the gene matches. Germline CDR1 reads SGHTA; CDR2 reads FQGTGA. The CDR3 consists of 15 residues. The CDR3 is CASSPDRGSYNEQFF. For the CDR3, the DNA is TGTGCCAGCAGCCCGGACAGGGGCTCCTACAATGAGCAGTTCTTC.

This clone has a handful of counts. The CDR3 sequence is CASSHKPWRDNREQFF. In DNA form, the CDR3 reads TGCGCCAGCAGTCATAAGCCGTGGAGGGACAACAGGGAGCAGTTCTTC. The gene calls are TRBV4-1 and TRBJ2-1, with D tentatively TRBD1 or TRBD2 (6 bases each). V was cut by 6 bases and J by 10 bases, with 25 bases left in between. CDR1 and CDR2 from the germline V gene are MGHRA and YSYEKL. The CDR3 extends over 16 amino acids.

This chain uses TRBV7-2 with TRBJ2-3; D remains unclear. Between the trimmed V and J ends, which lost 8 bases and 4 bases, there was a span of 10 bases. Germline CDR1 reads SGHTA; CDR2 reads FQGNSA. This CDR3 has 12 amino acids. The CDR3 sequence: CASGRSPDTQYF. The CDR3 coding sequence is TGTGCCAGCGGGCGGTCACCAGATACGCAGTATTTT.

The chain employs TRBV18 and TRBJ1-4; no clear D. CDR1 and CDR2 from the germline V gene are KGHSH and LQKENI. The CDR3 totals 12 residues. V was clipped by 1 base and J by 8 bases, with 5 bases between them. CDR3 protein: CASSPLGEKLFF. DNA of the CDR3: TGTGCCAGCTCACCACTAGGGGAAAAACTGTTTTTT. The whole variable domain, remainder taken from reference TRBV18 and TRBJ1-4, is NAGVMQNPRHLVRRRGQEARLRCSPMKGHSHVYWYRQLPEEGLKFMVYLQKENIIDESGMPKERFSAEFPKEGPSILRIQQVVRGDSAAYFCASSPLGEKLFFGSGTQLSVL.